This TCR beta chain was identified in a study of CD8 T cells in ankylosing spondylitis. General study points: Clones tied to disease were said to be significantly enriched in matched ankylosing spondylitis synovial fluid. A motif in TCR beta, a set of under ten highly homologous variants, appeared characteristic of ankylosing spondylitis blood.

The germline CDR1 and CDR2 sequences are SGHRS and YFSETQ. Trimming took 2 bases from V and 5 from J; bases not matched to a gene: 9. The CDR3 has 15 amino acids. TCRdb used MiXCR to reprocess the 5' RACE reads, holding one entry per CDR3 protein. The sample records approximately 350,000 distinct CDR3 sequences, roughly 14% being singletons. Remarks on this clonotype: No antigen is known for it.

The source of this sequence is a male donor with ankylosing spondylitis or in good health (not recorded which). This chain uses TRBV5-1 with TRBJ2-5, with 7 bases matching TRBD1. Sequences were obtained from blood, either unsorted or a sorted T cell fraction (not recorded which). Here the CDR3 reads CASSLTQGSGETQYF. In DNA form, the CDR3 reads TGCGCCAGCAGCTTAACACAGGGGTCTGGGGAGACCCAGTACTTC.